The entry that follows covers one T cell receptor (beta chain) sequence. This table comes from immunoSEQ multiplex PCR, and its TCRdb copy is limited to in-frame clones, with some not included. The data show approximately 100,000 clones, 92% seen once. V dropped 4 bases and J dropped 5 bases, with 14 bases sitting between them. Per the germline V gene, CDR1 is LNHDA and CDR2 is SQIVND (reference sequence). CDR3 size: 14 residues. The sample is drawn from a study of control samples from healthy donors and cancer patients. This TCR was sampled from a human donor in good health. The donor label of this sample is uncertain. Sequenced input: blood. The chain uses TRBV19 and TRBJ2-5; unclear D gene. The CDR3 coding sequence is TGTGCCAGTAGTAGGGGTCTCGCCCGTGAGACCCAGTACTTC. Translation: CASSRGLARETQYF. The full variable domain, rest sourced from reference TRBV19 and TRBJ2-5, is DGGITQSPKYLFRKEGQNVTLSCEQNLNHDAMYWYRQDPGQGLRLIYYSQIVNDFQKGDIAEGYSVSREKKESFPLTVTSAQKNPTAFYLCASSRGLARETQYFGPGTRLLVL.